The rows below give T cell receptor beta chains drawn from one sample of a study of regulatory T cells in long-lasting Graves disease. TCRdb re-analysed the multiplex PCR reads in MiXCR, keeping a single row per CDR3 protein. This table has about 310,000 distinct CDR3 sequences, more than 20% appearing once. Specimen: peripheral blood mononuclear cells (PBMCs), collected when the disease was refractory, from a patient treated with antithyroid drugs. Receptors were obtained from a female donor with Graves disease. Both conserved end residues are part of each CDR3. Fields, in order: CDR3 DNA, CDR3 protein, D gene, clone size, V gene, J gene. The D gene is left open where the match is weak. Size values are once, few and many counts, or a class for expanded clones, and some rows have none.

DNA: TGTGCCACCCGGTGGGGTACTGAAGCTTTCTTT
CDR3: CATRWGTEAFF
D: .
size: .
V: TRBV25-1
J: TRBJ1-1

DNA: TGCGCCAGCAGCCAAGCGGGCAGGGAAGTGGCCGGGGAGCTGTTTTTT
CDR3: CASSQAGREVAGELFF
D: .
size: .
V: TRBV4-3
J: TRBJ2-2

DNA: TGTGCCATCAGTGAGGGGGGTTTGAGCAATCAGCCCCAGCATTTT
CDR3: CAISEGGLSNQPQHF
D: .
size: few
V: TRBV10-3
J: TRBJ1-5

DNA: TGTGCCAGCAGCCCAGAGCGACAGCCCCAGCATTTT
CDR3: CASSPERQPQHF
D: .
size: many
V: TRBV12-3/TRBV12-4
J: TRBJ1-5

DNA: TGTGCCAGCAGCTTAGGGAGCGGGAGTAACTTCAATGAGCAGTTCTTC
CDR3: CASSLGSGSNFNEQFF
D: TRBD2
size: few
V: TRBV11-3
J: TRBJ2-1

DNA: TGTGCCAGCAGCTTAGGGGACCAATCCTACGAGCAGTACTTC
CDR3: CASSLGDQSYEQYF
D: .
size: .
V: TRBV7-2
J: TRBJ2-7

DNA: TGTGCCATCAGTGTAGAAGATACCTATTTCACAAACCCCGGGAGCTATGGCTACACCTTC
CDR3: CAISVEDTYFTNPGSYGYTF
D: .
size: .
V: TRBV10-3
J: TRBJ1-2

DNA: TGTGCCAGCAGCTCCGAGATGAAGACAGGTCTCTCCTACGAGCAGTACTTC
CDR3: CASSSEMKTGLSYEQYF
D: .
size: many
V: TRBV7-3
J: TRBJ2-7

DNA: TGTGCCAGCAGCTTGACGGGAACCCCAGATACGCAGTATTTT
CDR3: CASSLTGTPDTQYF
D: .
size: .
V: TRBV11-2
J: TRBJ2-3

DNA: TGTGCCAGCAGCCCACGCTGGGGGCGGGATACGCAGTATTTT
CDR3: CASSPRWGRDTQYF
D: .
size: few
V: TRBV7-8
J: TRBJ2-3

DNA: TGTGCCAGCAGGACCTCGGGACTAGCGGGAGTCGAGCAGTACTTC
CDR3: CASRTSGLAGVEQYF
D: TRBD2
size: .
V: TRBV6-1
J: TRBJ2-7

DNA: TGTGCCAGCAGCTTCAGCGGGAGCCGGAACGAGCAGTACTTC
CDR3: CASSFSGSRNEQYF
D: TRBD2
size: many
V: TRBV7-8
J: TRBJ2-7

DNA: TGTGCCAGCAGCACGGGACCCCGAGATTACGAGCAGTACTTC
CDR3: CASSTGPRDYEQYF
D: .
size: many
V: TRBV2
J: TRBJ2-7

DNA: TGTGCCAGCAGCTTAGCTAGGCTCTCCTATAATTCACCCCTCCACTTT
CDR3: CASSLARLSYNSPLHF
D: .
size: many
V: TRBV7-2
J: TRBJ1-6

DNA: TGTGCCAGCAGCTCGGGGTTGGGTTCCTCCTACAATGAGCAGTTCTTC
CDR3: CASSSGLGSSYNEQFF
D: .
size: .
V: TRBV7-2
J: TRBJ2-1

DNA: TGTGCCAGCAGTGATTTAGCAGGATCCTACGAGCAGTACTTC
CDR3: CASSDLAGSYEQYF
D: .
size: .
V: TRBV2
J: TRBJ2-7

DNA: TGTGCCAGCAGTGAATACGAGGGAATGAACTATGGCTACACCTTC
CDR3: CASSEYEGMNYGYTF
D: .
size: .
V: TRBV25-1
J: TRBJ1-2

DNA: TGTGCCAGTCGGGGGGCCGGGGGCGCAAAGGTGAACACTGAAGCTTTCTTT
CDR3: CASRGAGGAKVNTEAFF
D: .
size: .
V: TRBV19
J: TRBJ1-1

DNA: TGTGCCAGCAGTTACGGGGGGGGCGGGGCCAACGTCCTGACTTTC
CDR3: CASSYGGGGANVLTF
D: TRBD2
size: .
V: TRBV6-9
J: TRBJ2-6

DNA: TGTGCCAGTAAACAGGATTACCAGCCCCAGCATTTT
CDR3: CASKQDYQPQHF
D: .
size: .
V: TRBV19
J: TRBJ1-5

DNA: TGTGCCAGCAGCCCTCCCGTGGTAGGCAGAGGCAATCAGCCCCAGCATTTT
CDR3: CASSPPVVGRGNQPQHF
D: .
size: many
V: TRBV7-8
J: TRBJ1-5

DNA: TGTGCCAGCAGTTCCGGGACAGGCCTTTCCTACGAGCAGTACTTC
CDR3: CASSSGTGLSYEQYF
D: TRBD1
size: many
V: TRBV12-3/TRBV12-4
J: TRBJ2-7

DNA: TGTGCCAGCAGCTCGGGGGTTCCCTCCTCCTACGAGCAGTACTTC
CDR3: CASSSGVPSSYEQYF
D: .
size: few
V: TRBV13
J: TRBJ2-7

DNA: TGTGCCAGCAGCCAACCAACTAGCGCGCAAGAGACCCAGTACTTC
CDR3: CASSQPTSAQETQYF
D: TRBD2
size: many
V: TRBV7-9
J: TRBJ2-5

DNA: TGTGCCATCAGTGCCCGCTTGGGGGAGGTGGGTCAGCCCCAGCATTTT
CDR3: CAISARLGEVGQPQHF
D: .
size: many
V: TRBV10-3
J: TRBJ1-5

DNA: TGCGCCAGCAGCTTCCGGGACAGGGGAGCCGAGCAGTACTTC
CDR3: CASSFRDRGAEQYF
D: TRBD1
size: .
V: TRBV5-1
J: TRBJ2-7

DNA: TGCGCCAGCAGCTCTAAGACTAGCGGGAGCGAGACCCAGTACTTC
CDR3: CASSSKTSGSETQYF
D: TRBD2
size: many
V: TRBV5-1
J: TRBJ2-5

DNA: TGTGCCAGCAAACAGGGACTGAGCTCCTACGAGCAGTACTTC
CDR3: CASKQGLSSYEQYF
D: .
size: few
V: TRBV7-2
J: TRBJ2-7

DNA: TGCGCCAGCATCTCGAACAGGGTCCACGGAGGCGAGACCCAGTACTTC
CDR3: CASISNRVHGGETQYF
D: .
size: .
V: TRBV5-1
J: TRBJ2-5

DNA: TGCAGCGTTCCCCGTAGCGGGAGCCACAATGAGCAGTTCTTC
CDR3: CSVPRSGSHNEQFF
D: TRBD2
size: .
V: TRBV29-1
J: TRBJ2-1

DNA: TGTGCCAGCAACGGGGACACCTACGAGCAGTACTTC
CDR3: CASNGDTYEQYF
D: .
size: many
V: TRBV28
J: TRBJ2-7

DNA: TGTGCCAGCACCCCCGAGTCAGGGAACTATGGCTACACCTTC
CDR3: CASTPESGNYGYTF
D: .
size: many
V: TRBV27
J: TRBJ1-2

DNA: TGTGCCAGCAGTTTATTTGGACAGGGAAACCAAGAGACCCAGTACTTC
CDR3: CASSLFGQGNQETQYF
D: TRBD1
size: many
V: TRBV27
J: TRBJ2-5

DNA: TGTGCCAGCAGTTCCGACAGGGGAGGCACTGAAGCTTTCTTT
CDR3: CASSSDRGGTEAFF
D: TRBD1
size: few
V: TRBV6-9
J: TRBJ1-1

DNA: TGTGCCTGGACTTTGACTGGGAACACTGAAGCTTTCTTT
CDR3: CAWTLTGNTEAFF
D: .
size: few
V: TRBV30
J: TRBJ1-1

DNA: TGTGCCAGCAGCCCGATGCCGGGACAAGGATCCTACGAGCAGTACTTC
CDR3: CASSPMPGQGSYEQYF
D: .
size: many
V: TRBV6-1
J: TRBJ2-7

DNA: TGTGCCAGCAGCTTAGCGGGACTACCCATGAGCGAGCAGTACTTC
CDR3: CASSLAGLPMSEQYF
D: TRBD2
size: many
V: TRBV11-2
J: TRBJ2-7

DNA: TGTGCCTGGAGTGTACGGACGGACTATGGCTACACCTTC
CDR3: CAWSVRTDYGYTF
D: .
size: many
V: TRBV30
J: TRBJ1-2

DNA: TGTGCCAGCAGTTCACAGAGATCGGGCTACACCTTC
CDR3: CASSSQRSGYTF
D: .
size: .
V: TRBV27
J: TRBJ1-2

DNA: TGTGCCAGCAGCAACGGGCAGGACGAGCAGTACTTC
CDR3: CASSNGQDEQYF
D: .
size: .
V: TRBV2
J: TRBJ2-7

DNA: TGTGCCAGCAGCTTGTATGATAAAAACATTCAGTACTTC
CDR3: CASSLYDKNIQYF
D: .
size: few
V: TRBV5-4
J: TRBJ2-4

DNA: TGTGCCAGCAGCTTAGACGGCGGAGGTTTGAATTCACCCCTCCACTTT
CDR3: CASSLDGGGLNSPLHF
D: .
size: once
V: TRBV7-8
J: TRBJ1-6

DNA: TGTGCCAGCAGTCCTATCCGGGACAGGGGGTTTGGGGCCAAAAACATTCAGTACTTC
CDR3: CASSPIRDRGFGAKNIQYF
D: TRBD1
size: many
V: TRBV28
J: TRBJ2-4

DNA: TGTGCCAGCAGCTTGTCGTGGGATTCACCCCTCCACTTT
CDR3: CASSLSWDSPLHF
D: .
size: .
V: TRBV5-8
J: TRBJ1-6

DNA: TGTGCCAGCAGCTTCTTCCTTTTGGGAAGCGGCCAAGAGACCCAGTACTTC
CDR3: CASSFFLLGSGQETQYF
D: .
size: many
V: TRBV7-2
J: TRBJ2-5

DNA: TGTGCCAGCAGCGTAGCTACGAATTCACCCCTCCACTTT
CDR3: CASSVATNSPLHF
D: .
size: .
V: TRBV9
J: TRBJ1-6

DNA: TGTGCCAGCAGTCCCCGCGACAGCGGAACCAATCAGCCCCAGCATTTT
CDR3: CASSPRDSGTNQPQHF
D: .
size: many
V: TRBV6-1
J: TRBJ1-5

DNA: TGCAGTGCTAGTCCCGGGGTTTGGTACGAGCAGTACTTC
CDR3: CSASPGVWYEQYF
D: .
size: many
V: TRBV20-1
J: TRBJ2-7

DNA: TGCAGCGTTGAAGGCGGGGGAACGCTCGGGGCCAACGTCCTGACTTTC
CDR3: CSVEGGGTLGANVLTF
D: TRBD2
size: .
V: TRBV29-1
J: TRBJ2-6

DNA: TGTGCCAGCAGTTACTCGCCTAGACAGGGGCGTAGGACCGGGGAGCTGTTTTTT
CDR3: CASSYSPRQGRRTGELFF
D: TRBD1
size: .
V: TRBV6-2/TRBV6-3
J: TRBJ2-2

DNA: TGTGCCAGCTCACCATCGGGGGATGGCTACACCTTC
CDR3: CASSPSGDGYTF
D: .
size: many
V: TRBV18
J: TRBJ1-2

DNA: TGCAGCGTTGTAGGGGTCGGGGCAAATGAAAAACTGTTTTTT
CDR3: CSVVGVGANEKLFF
D: .
size: many
V: TRBV29-1
J: TRBJ1-4

DNA: TGTGCCTGGAGTGGGAGTCTGAACGAAAAACTGTTTTTT
CDR3: CAWSGSLNEKLFF
D: .
size: many
V: TRBV30
J: TRBJ1-4

DNA: TGTGCCAGCAGTTCGGGACAACGTAATGAAAAACTGTTTTTT
CDR3: CASSSGQRNEKLFF
D: .
size: .
V: TRBV28
J: TRBJ1-4

DNA: TGCGCCAGCAGCCTCACTGGCGGGACTAGTGGGACCGGGGAGCTGTTTTTT
CDR3: CASSLTGGTSGTGELFF
D: TRBD2
size: few
V: TRBV5-1
J: TRBJ2-2